The rows below give T cell receptor beta chains drawn from one sample of a study of shared clonotypes between healthy human individuals. Repertoires were generated with immunoSEQ multiplex PCR, while TCRdb's copy carries only in-frame clones and drops some. The sample lists some 2.3 million clones, over 85% occurring once. The sample taken for sequencing was naive CD4+ T cells from PBMCs. Receptor source: a man aged 18 to 30 in good health. Some clones in this sample may be carry-over from other donors' samples. Each CDR3 is given with its conserved first and last residue. A D gene is named only where the DNA matches it firmly. The listing skips clone size in some rows; elsewhere it reads once, few, many or a size class.

V gene	J gene	clone size	D gene	CDR3 DNA	CDR3 protein
TRBV7-2	TRBJ2-7	.	.	TGTGCCAGCAGCATACAGCCCCGGGCGACCTACGAGCAGTACTTC	CASSIQPRATYEQYF
TRBV7-2	TRBJ2-3	.	.	TGTGCCAGCAGCTTAGCGGCGGGGTTGGTAGATACGCAGTATTTT	CASSLAAGLVDTQYF
TRBV11-3	TRBJ2-3	.	.	TGTGCCAGCAGCCTAGGGGGGACAGCTCGGACAGATACGCAGTATTTT	CASSLGGTARTDTQYF
TRBV7-2	TRBJ2-7	.	TRBD2	TGTGCCAGCAGCCCCCGAGGACTAGCAGATGTCTACGAGCAGTACTTC	CASSPRGLADVYEQYF
TRBV15	TRBJ1-3	.	.	TGTGCCACCAGCAGAGCCCGCCCGGCGAATGGAAACACCATATATTTT	CATSRARPANGNTIYF
TRBV4-2	TRBJ2-1	.	TRBD2	TGTGCCAGCAGCCAGGGTGTGTTAGCGGGAGGCTACAATGAGCAGTTCTTC	CASSQGVLAGGYNEQFF
TRBV30	TRBJ1-1	.	.	TGTGCCTGGAGTGAAAGGGTCACTATGACTTTCTTT	CAWSERVTMTFF
TRBV5-6	TRBJ1-6	.	.	TGTGCCAGCAGCTTGGAGCACACTGTTTCCTATAATTCACCCCTCCACTTT	CASSLEHTVSYNSPLHF
TRBV5-1	TRBJ2-3	.	.	TGCGCCAGCAGCTTGGCCGGCACAGATACGCAGTATTTT	CASSLAGTDTQYF
TRBV6-6	TRBJ2-2	.	TRBD1	TGTGCCAGCAGACCAGGGGGCACCGGGGAGCTGTTTTTT	CASRPGGTGELFF
TRBV27	TRBJ2-7	once	TRBD1	TGTGCCAGCAGGGTATTCAGGGGGAGTGACGAGCAGTACTTC	CASRVFRGSDEQYF
TRBV19	TRBJ2-5	.	.	TGTGCCAGTAGTACCTCCACGGGACAAGTGGAGACCCAGTACTTC	CASSTSTGQVETQYF
TRBV4-1	TRBJ2-7	.	TRBD1	TGCGCCAGCAGCCAAGTACCGGGACAGGTGGGTGAGCAGTACTTC	CASSQVPGQVGEQYF
TRBV4-1	TRBJ2-7	.	TRBD1	TGCGCCAGCAGCCCCCGGGACAGGGACGAGCAGTACTTC	CASSPRDRDEQYF
TRBV7-2	TRBJ1-5	once	.	TGTGCCAGCAGCTTAGGACGGGGTCAGCCCCAGCATTTT	CASSLGRGQPQHF
TRBV25-1	TRBJ2-3	.	.	TGTGCCAGCAGCTTACAGGGAAATACGCAGTATTTT	CASSLQGNTQYF
TRBV5-1	TRBJ2-1	.	TRBD2	TGCGCCAGCGGACTAGCGGGAGCCTACAATGAGCAGTTCTTC	CASGLAGAYNEQFF
TRBV7-2	TRBJ2-7	.	TRBD1	TGTGCCAGCAGCCCGAACTATACAGGGGACGAGCAGTACTTC	CASSPNYTGDEQYF
TRBV5-8	TRBJ2-3	.	.	TGTGCCAGCAGCCGAAGGCTATGGGAATCTAGCACAGATACGCAGTATTTT	CASSRRLWESSTDTQYF
TRBV28	TRBJ1-2	.	.	TGTGCCAGCACAAAAGGTGGGCAGATCTATGGCTACACCTTC	CASTKGGQIYGYTF
TRBV28	TRBJ1-1	.	.	TGTGCCAGCAGTGCCTCCCGGCGGAACACTGAAGCTTTCTTT	CASSASRRNTEAFF
TRBV7-9	TRBJ1-2	.	TRBD1	TGTGCCAGCAGCTGGCCTACCGGGACAGCGGAGGGCTACACCTTC	CASSWPTGTAEGYTF
TRBV28	TRBJ1-2	.	.	TGTGCCAGCAGGGGGGGGGTGACTAACTATGGCTACACCTTC	CASRGGVTNYGYTF
TRBV5-1	TRBJ1-2	.	TRBD1	TGCGCCAGCACGACAGGGGAAGGCTATGGCTACACCTTC	CASTTGEGYGYTF
TRBV7-9	TRBJ2-1	.	TRBD2	TGTGCCAGCAGCTTACCTTTCCTAGCGGGAGACAATGAGCAGTTCTTC	CASSLPFLAGDNEQFF
TRBV19	TRBJ2-7	.	TRBD2	TGTGCCAGTAGTATGGCCCTCCTCAGCGGGAGCCGCTACGAGCAGTACTTC	CASSMALLSGSRYEQYF
TRBV7-2	TRBJ2-5	.	.	TGTGCCAGCAGCTTAGTTAGGGTCGCGGAGACCCAGTACTTC	CASSLVRVAETQYF
TRBV29-1	TRBJ2-3	.	TRBD1	TGCAGCGCCGGCCAGGGGGCGCATACAGATACGCAGTATTTT	CSAGQGAHTDTQYF
TRBV5-1	TRBJ2-3	.	TRBD2	TGCGCCAGCAGCCTGCAGACTAGCGGGGGGTGGGATACGCAGTATTTT	CASSLQTSGGWDTQYF
TRBV5-1	TRBJ2-7	.	TRBD1	TGCGCCAGCAGTTATAGGACAGGGCCGACCTACGAGCAGTACTTC	CASSYRTGPTYEQYF
TRBV29-1	TRBJ2-1	.	.	TGCAGCGCACTTGCGAGAAGCTCCTACAATGAGCAGTTCTTC	CSALARSSYNEQFF
TRBV18	TRBJ1-4	.	.	TGTGCCAGCTCACCGGGGATGGGAGCAACTAATGAAAAACTGTTTTTT	CASSPGMGATNEKLFF
TRBV9	TRBJ2-7	.	TRBD2	TGTGCCAGCAGCCCGGGACTAGCGGGATACGAGCAGTACTTC	CASSPGLAGYEQYF
TRBV9	TRBJ2-7	.	.	TGTGCCAGCAGCGTAGAACAGGGCTACGAGCAGTACTTC	CASSVEQGYEQYF
TRBV4-2	TRBJ2-5	.	.	TGTGCCAGCAGCCCCCGGTCCGGGGCGGGCGGGGAGACCCAGTACTTC	CASSPRSGAGGETQYF
TRBV14	TRBJ1-5	.	.	TGTGCCAGCAGCCCAGGAGGTTCACTGAATCAGCCCCAGCATTTT	CASSPGGSLNQPQHF
TRBV2	TRBJ2-2	.	.	TGTGCCAGCGCGCGCAACACCGGGGAGCTGTTTTTT	CASARNTGELFF
TRBV6-1	TRBJ2-7	.	.	TGTGCCAGCGTTCAGGGGGGTACCTACGAGCAGTACTTC	CASVQGGTYEQYF
TRBV7-9	TRBJ1-5	.	.	TGTGCCACCACAGGGTTATATAGCAATCAGCCCCAGCATTTT	CATTGLYSNQPQHF
TRBV2	TRBJ2-3	.	TRBD2	TGTGCCAGCAGTACTACGGGGGGGACTAGCGGGAGGGCAGATACGCAGTATTTT	CASSTTGGTSGRADTQYF
TRBV28	TRBJ2-5	.	TRBD2	TGTGCCAGCAGGGAGCGGGGCGGAGGACAAGAGACCCAGTACTTC	CASRERGGGQETQYF
TRBV5-1	TRBJ2-5	.	TRBD1	TGCGCCAGCAGCGGACAGGGGAGAGAGGAGACCCAGTACTTC	CASSGQGREETQYF
TRBV15	TRBJ2-3	.	.	TGTGCCACCAGCAGAGGACCCCCAGATACGCAGTATTTT	CATSRGPPDTQYF
TRBV5-6	TRBJ1-3	.	.	TGTGCCAGCAGCTCCTTTGGGGCACTCTCTGGAAACACCATATATTTT	CASSSFGALSGNTIYF
TRBV11-2	TRBJ1-3	.	TRBD1	TGTGCCAGCATCCTAAACTACAGGGGATCTGGAAACACCATATATTTT	CASILNYRGSGNTIYF
TRBV5-8	TRBJ2-7	.	TRBD2	TGTGCCAGCAGCACGCCCGGGAGGCGCGAGCAGTACTTC	CASSTPGRREQYF
TRBV11-2	TRBJ2-7	.	TRBD1	TGTGCCAGCAGCCGGACAGGGATCGCCTACGAGCAGTACTTC	CASSRTGIAYEQYF
TRBV5-1	TRBJ2-2	.	TRBD2	TGCGCCAGCAGCCCGGGACTAGCGGGAGGGTCCACCGGGGAGCTGTTTTTT	CASSPGLAGGSTGELFF
TRBV2	TRBJ2-1	.	.	TGTGCCAGCAGTGGTAGTAGGAAAAATGAGCAGTTCTTC	CASSGSRKNEQFF
TRBV5-1	TRBJ2-3	.	.	TGCGCCAGCAGCTCGAGGGCCCTACGCACAGATACGCAGTATTTT	CASSSRALRTDTQYF
TRBV27	TRBJ2-1	.	.	TGTGCCAGCAGTTTTCAGAGGGGCCTCGACAATGAGCAGTTCTTC	CASSFQRGLDNEQFF
TRBV6-1	TRBJ1-1	.	.	TGTGCCAGCCGGGACATCAACACTGAAGCTTTCTTT	CASRDINTEAFF
TRBV5-6	TRBJ1-4	.	TRBD1	TGTGCCAGCACCGAGAAAGGGGGCTCTGAAAAACTGTTTTTT	CASTEKGGSEKLFF